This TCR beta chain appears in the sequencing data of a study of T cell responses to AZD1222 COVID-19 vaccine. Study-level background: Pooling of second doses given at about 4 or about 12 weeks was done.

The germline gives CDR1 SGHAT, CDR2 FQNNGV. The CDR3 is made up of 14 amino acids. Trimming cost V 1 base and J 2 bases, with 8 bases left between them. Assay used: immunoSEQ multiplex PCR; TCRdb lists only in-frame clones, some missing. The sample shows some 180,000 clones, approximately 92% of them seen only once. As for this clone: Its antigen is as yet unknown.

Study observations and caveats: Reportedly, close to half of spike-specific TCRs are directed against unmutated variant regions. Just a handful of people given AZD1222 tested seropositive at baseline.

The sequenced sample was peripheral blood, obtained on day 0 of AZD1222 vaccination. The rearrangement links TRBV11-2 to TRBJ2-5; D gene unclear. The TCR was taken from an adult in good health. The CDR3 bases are TGTGCCAGCAGCTTAGTTGGCTTACAAGAGACCCAGTACTTC. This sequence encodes CASSLVGLQETQYF.